This TCR beta chain was identified in a study of a mutant IDH1 vaccine in newly diagnosed glioma. Study-wide background: Patients arrived already treated with radiotherapy, temozolomide, or both, most having had both. Study-level findings and limits: Among patients, around 95% showed immune responses induced by the vaccine. With respect to changes in top peripheral T cell clonotypes, pseudoprogression seemed unrelated.

As for time point: baseline, week 1 (first vaccination visit). Regarding treatment: pre-vaccination baseline after standard-of-care therapy. New IDH1-mutant, ATRX-lost WHO grade 3 or 4 astrocytomas occurred in donors. Some clones are missing from TCRdb's copy, which holds only in-frame ones; the method was immunoSEQ multiplex PCR. The sample has over 30,000 clones, about 80% seen once; the top ten hold approximately 9%. The V and J ends lost 3 bases and 7 bases respectively, with 15 bases between them. The CDR3 has 14 amino acids. CDR1 MGHRA and CDR2 YSYEKL come from the germline V gene. Comments on this clone: Its antigen is currently unknown.

The TCR originated in a man aged 45-65 years with glioma. Some clones in this sample may be carry-over from other donors' samples. The sample here was peripheral blood mononuclear cells (PBMCs), taken from a glioma patient treated with radiotherapy, temozolomide or both. The rearrangement uses TRBV4-1 and TRBJ1-1; the D gene is possibly TRBD1 (5 bases). CDR3 nucleotides: TGCGCCAGCAGCCACCCTGGCAGGGAGAATGAAGCTTTCTTT. Translating it yields CASSHPGRENEAFF.